The T cell receptor beta chain under discussion was sequenced for a study of T-cell reconstitution after alpha-beta-depleted transplantation in children. Whole-study findings and limits: There were some patients whose high TCRbeta diversity at day 60 came from surviving recipient T cells and thymic progenitors. Alpha-beta T cells about two months after transplant reportedly derived from several hundred expanded graft clones. From newly produced T cells came most of the T-cell counts and diversity one year after transplant.

The V and J ends lost 3 bases and 3 bases, in that order; junction bases with no gene match: 13. CDR3 size: 17 residues. CDR1 is LGHNT and CDR2 is FRNRAP in the germline V gene. Construction of the TCRbeta library involved unique molecular identifiers. TCRdb fed the PCR reads into MiXCR, producing one record per CDR3 protein. This sample has 70,000 to 95,000 distinct CDR3 sequences, with about a sixth found just once. This clonotype was seen only a few times. What it binds is unknown. The chain employs TRBV12-5 and TRBJ2-7; 8 nucleotides match TRBD1. The material was PBMCs, mostly from graft donor cells, obtained 360 days after TCRalphabeta/CD19-depleted stem cell transplant. The sequence derives from a male patient between 2 and 10 years old who had a stem cell transplant for acute lymphoblastic leukemia, so the T cells may come from the graft donor. This CDR3 reads CASGFAIGTGEYYEQYF. In nucleotides, the CDR3 is TGTGCTAGTGGTTTTGCCATTGGGACAGGTGAATACTACGAGCAGTACTTC.